Listed below are T cell receptor beta chains from one sample, sequenced in a study of T cells after yellow fever vaccination. TCRdb re-called the 5' RACE reads through MiXCR, storing one row per CDR3 protein. The sample lists roughly 340,000 distinct CDR3 sequences; roughly 4.3% were seen once. The sample here was PBMCs, taken 5 days after the yellow fever booster vaccination. The receptors were gathered from a man aged 18 to 30 who received the YFV17D yellow fever vaccine. CDR3s include the opening cysteine and the closing phenylalanine or tryptophan. D genes are given only for firm matches. Some rows have no size entry. The others give once, few or many, or a class for an expanded clone.

few,TRBJ1-1,.,TRBV20-1,CSARGLASLTEAFF,TGCAGTGCTAGAGGTCTGGCAAGCCTTACTGAAGCTTTCTTT
many,TRBJ2-3,TRBD1,TRBV9,CASSDDRGDTQYF,TGTGCCAGCAGCGACGACAGGGGAGATACGCAGTATTTT
.,TRBJ1-2,.,TRBV4-1,CASSQDQGGGYGYTF,TGCGCCAGCAGCCAAGATCAGGGCGGGGGGTATGGCTACACCTTC
few,TRBJ1-6,TRBD1,TRBV11-2,CASSLKGQGTLHF,TGTGCCAGCAGCTTAAAGGGACAGGGGACCCTCCACTTT
many,TRBJ2-5,TRBD1,TRBV4-2,CASSHGAQGAWETQYF,TGTGCCAGCAGCCACGGGGCCCAGGGGGCCTGGGAGACCCAGTACTTC
many,TRBJ1-1,.,TRBV7-3,CASSSGQEAFF,TGTGCCAGCAGCTCCGGACAGGAAGCTTTCTTT
.,TRBJ1-1,TRBD1,TRBV6-2/TRBV6-3,CASWGYRGAEAFF,TGTGCCAGCTGGGGGTACAGGGGAGCTGAAGCTTTCTTT
.,TRBJ1-5,.,TRBV28,CASSPINSNQPQHF,TGTGCCAGCAGCCCTATTAATAGCAATCAGCCCCAGCATTTT
.,TRBJ2-6,.,TRBV5-6,CASRPITGLVLTF,TGTGCCAGCAGACCCATTACTGGCCTCGTCCTGACTTTC
many,TRBJ2-3,.,TRBV7-3,CASSLTPSDTQYF,TGTGCCAGCAGCTTAACACCTTCGGATACGCAGTATTTT
.,TRBJ2-3,.,TRBV5-1,CASSLNPDSRLTDTQYF,TGCGCCAGCAGCCTCAACCCCGACAGCCGCCTCACAGATACGCAGTATTTT
.,TRBJ2-3,.,TRBV5-1,CASSPGWGDTDTQYF,TGCGCCAGCAGTCCCGGGTGGGGGGACACAGATACGCAGTATTTT
.,TRBJ2-1,TRBD2,TRBV27,CASSLSSGGDNEQFF,TGTGCCAGCAGTTTATCTAGCGGGGGGGACAATGAGCAGTTCTTC
many,TRBJ2-1,.,TRBV12-3/TRBV12-4,CASRAPGYNEQFF,TGTGCCAGCAGGGCCCCAGGGTACAATGAGCAGTTCTTC
.,TRBJ1-4,.,TRBV12-3/TRBV12-4,CASSEARINEKLFF,TGTGCCAGTTCCGAGGCCCGTATTAATGAAAAACTGTTTTTT
few,TRBJ2-5,TRBD1,TRBV5-5,CASSSGQGRETQYF,TGTGCCAGCAGCAGCGGACAGGGTCGCGAGACCCAGTACTTC
many,TRBJ2-2,.,TRBV10-3,CAISEWQANTGELFF,TGTGCCATCAGTGAGTGGCAGGCTAACACCGGGGAGCTGTTTTTT
.,TRBJ2-3,.,TRBV20-1,CSAEQKFATDTQYF,TGCAGTGCCGAGCAGAAATTCGCCACAGATACGCAGTATTTT
few,TRBJ2-1,.,TRBV4-1,CASSQEGRFWQFF,TGCGCCAGCAGCCAAGAAGGACGTTTTTGGCAGTTCTTC
few,TRBJ1-4,TRBD1,TRBV14,CASSQKGGTADEKLFF,TGTGCCAGCAGCCAGAAGGGGGGGACAGCCGATGAAAAACTGTTTTTT
.,TRBJ1-5,.,TRBV15,CATSRERGRNQPQHF,TGTGCCACCAGCAGAGAACGGGGCAGGAATCAGCCCCAGCATTTT
.,TRBJ1-2,.,TRBV7-9,CASSGILSYGYTF,TGTGCCAGCAGCGGAATATTGAGCTATGGCTACACCTTC
few,TRBJ1-2,.,TRBV6-2/TRBV6-3,CASSYRGSSDGYTF,TGTGCCAGCAGTTACCGGGGGTCAAGCGATGGCTACACCTTC
.,TRBJ2-5,TRBD2,TRBV6-6,CASSYFGGGAQETQYF,TGTGCCAGCAGTTATTTCGGCGGGGGGGCCCAAGAGACCCAGTACTTC
.,TRBJ1-4,.,TRBV29-1,CSVAGYGEKLFF,TGCAGCGTTGCTGGGTATGGCGAAAAACTGTTTTTT
.,TRBJ1-2,.,TRBV12-3/TRBV12-4,CASLQHYGYTF,TGTGCCAGCCTGCAGCACTATGGCTACACCTTC
few,TRBJ2-1,TRBD2,TRBV14,CASSQWGGWEQFF,TGTGCCAGCAGCCAATGGGGGGGTTGGGAGCAGTTCTTC
few,TRBJ1-5,.,TRBV6-5,CASSYPPHEPHNQPQHF,TGTGCCAGCAGTTACCCTCCCCACGAGCCCCACAATCAGCCCCAGCATTTT
few,TRBJ2-1,.,TRBV27,CASSFRAYNEQFF,TGTGCCAGCAGTTTCCGCGCCTACAATGAGCAGTTCTTC
.,TRBJ1-2,.,TRBV4-1,CASSRTGTHGYTF,TGCGCCAGCAGCCGAACAGGAACCCATGGCTACACCTTC